This T cell receptor beta chain was recovered during a study of human T cells and chemical hapten exposure (TCRdb year 2021). In the study overall: For sensitization, 2% DPC in acetone was applied to a roughly 2 cm by roughly 2 cm area of upper inner arm skin. Libraries were pooled for sequencing, and variation in per-sample TCR yields was attributed mainly to small differences in library volumes within the pool. This study followed changes in the peripheral blood TCR repertoire in vivo during primary and secondary sensitization of alopecia patients to the hapten diphenylcyclopropenone (DPC). The patient cohort, mostly female, included alopecia areata with under or over 50% scalp involvement, alopecia totalis and alopecia universalis. About 27 alopecia patients gave blood for TCR sequencing at one to four time points (pre-sensitization, 2, 6 and 24 weeks). Weekly therapeutic DPC doses were additionally applied to the scalp of patients throughout the roughly 23-week study period. Patch testing was performed on the upper back with Finn chambers containing 0.01% DPC, and the patch tests were scored after 6 days according to International Contact Dermatitis Research Group standards. Blood samples were taken from patients before sensitization (week 0) and then at 2, 6 and about 24 weeks after DPC sensitization.

Results and caveats for the whole study, not just this receptor: The number of PT1 expanded TCRs positively correlated with patch test score, significant at thresholds 8, 16 and 32 but not 4. After repeated subsampling, the strength of the expansion versus patch-test correlation and the threshold at which it became significant changed. DPC sensitization did not change how many TCRs were above 1 in 1000 frequency, and no evidence was found of alterations in global repertoire structure. Alopecia, a presumed autoimmune disease, was present in all patients, so the immune response of the patients might differ from that of healthy individuals. Compared with pre-sensitization or healthy control sets, expanded TCRs formed significantly more large CDR3 similarity clusters, which is consistent with antigen-driven responses.

A distance of 10 bases separates the germline ends of V and J, which lose 6 bases and 3 bases respectively. Inclusive of the bounding cysteine and phenylalanine, the CDR3 is 13 residues long. Left in the record is the CDR3 DNA by itself, 39 bases read in frame from the first base. CDR1 and CDR2, per the germline V gene (reference sequence), are LNHNV and YYDKDF. Receptor libraries were prepared by RACE. The run used a NextSeq 500. Library preparation attached unique molecular identifiers to individual cDNA molecules for quantitative, reproducible TCR counting. From each blood RNA sample, both TCR alpha and TCR beta chains were sequenced. The original methods were these. The median number of TCRs per sample was roughly 100,000, ranging from about 23,224 to 700,000. V, J and CDR3 annotation of the TCR reads was performed with the Decombinator software suite. For the PS versus PT1 abundance plots, all samples were subsampled to the same number of TCRs (28,000). Expanded TCRs were defined as absent before sensitization and observed at least eight times at the 2-week time point. TCRdb took the public reads, trimmed them with fastp at Q25, ran MiXCR for clone calling and kept in-frame beta chains. Each record represents a unique CDR3 protein, reported with the most common genes and DNA among its rows. The V and J calls follow TCRdb's processing rather than the paper's. Counted in this sample were more than 65,000 distinct CDR3 sequences; about 6.8% of them appeared once. The top ten hold roughly 1.6% of the sample.

Ten or more counts support this clonotype. The antigen it recognizes is unknown. Per-base qualities were not stored, and no clone one base away is much larger. The time point label for this specimen denotes: patch test 1, 2 weeks after DPC sensitization. The treatment or condition tag for this specimen amounts to: therapeutic diphenylcyclopropenone sensitization with weekly scalp DPC. At each patch-test visit, blood was drawn before the patch test was applied. Patients were eligible if aged 18 to 70, diagnosed with alopecia and judged suitable for DPC therapy, and pregnant patients were excluded. Total RNA was extracted from unfractionated whole blood collected in Tempus Blood RNA tubes.

This specimen consisted of whole blood, obtained in connection with sensitization to the hapten diphenylcyclopropenone (DPC). The chain joins TRBV15 to TRBJ2-3; no confident D gene assignment can be made. This sequence originates from a woman in her twenties or thirties with alopecia areata. Some clones in this sample may be carry-over from other donors' samples. The nucleotide sequence is TGTGCCACCAGGCAGAAGGGAACAGATACGCAGTATTTT. This translates into CATRQKGTDTQYF. Beyond the CDR3, the reference TRBV15 and TRBJ2-3 genes provide the residues; the full variable domain reads: DAMVIQNPRYQVTQFGKPVTLSCSQTLNHNVMYWYQQKSSQAPKLLFHYYDKDFNNEADTPDNFQSRRPNTSFCFLDIRSPGLGDTAMYLCATRQKGTDTQYFGPGTRLTVL.